This T cell receptor (beta chain) emerged from a study of CD8+ T cells in alopecia areata. Regarding the study as a whole: Lesional scalp, notably in alopecia totalis/universalis, had clonality above that of normal scalp.

CDR1 SGHDT and CDR2 YYEEEE come from the germline V gene. V trimming: 5 bases; J trimming: 2 bases; junction bases outside the gene matches: 7. CDR3 length equals 14 residues. Comment on this clone: Its antigen is not known.

Following RNA extraction, reverse transcription yielded cDNA that acted as the sequencing template. Here immunoSEQ multiplex PCR was the method, and the copy in TCRdb shows in-frame clones only, minus some. The table shows over 120,000 clones, with 54% occurring only once. Treatment described: oral pan-JAK inhibitor, 5-10 mg twice daily. The source was CD8+ T cells sorted from blood, collected at week 4, from a patient treated with tofacitinib. This sequence originates from a human donor with alopecia areata. This chain connects TRBV5-6 to TRBJ2-7, with TRBD1 matching 7 bases. The CDR3 DNA reads as TGTGCCAGCAGTCTGACAGGGTTAGCCTACGAGCAGTACTTC. Translating it yields CASSLTGLAYEQYF.